A single sample gave rise to the 27 T cell receptor beta chains below, sequenced in a study of breast tumors, draining lymph nodes, adjacent tissues. Axillary draining lymph nodes of breast cancer patients supplied the node samples. TCRdb reanalysed the multiplex PCR reads using MiXCR and keeps one entry per CDR3 protein. The sample records some 130,000 distinct CDR3 sequences, about 20% being singletons. The sequencing input was axillary lymph node tissue. These TCRs come from a female donor with breast cancer. Some clones in this sample may be carry-over from other donors' samples.

This clonotype was picked up a small number of times. J is TRBJ1-2 and V is TRBV28; the D is unclear. Germline CDR1 MDHEN, CDR2 SYDVKM. V shed 7 bases and J shed 0 bases, with 9 bases lying between them. The CDR3 has 13 amino acids. DNA of the CDR3: TGTGCCAGCACCAGCTTAGCTAACTATGGCTACACCTTC. It codes for CASTSLANYGYTF.

The sample holds many counts of this clonotype. V and J are TRBV6-5 and TRBJ2-7, with D tentatively TRBD1 (5 bases). Germline assignment: CDR1 MNHEY and CDR2 SVGAGI. This CDR3 is built from 15 residues. The V end was cut by 0 bases, the J end by 2 bases, with 11 bases between. CDR3 sequence: CASSYSRQGPYEQYF. CDR3 sequence (DNA): TGTGCCAGCAGTTACTCGCGGCAGGGCCCCTACGAGCAGTACTTC.

There are many counts of this clonotype. V is TRBV5-1 and J is TRBJ2-3; 9 nucleotides align to TRBD2. This CDR3 has 16 residues. CDR1 is SGHRS and CDR2 is YFSETQ in the germline V gene. V lost 1 base and J lost 0; bases outside the gene matches: 3. CDR3 DNA: TGCGCCAGCAGCTTGTCAGGACTAGCGAGCACAGATACGCAGTATTTT. Protein sequence: CASSLSGLASTDTQYF.

This clonotype was picked up many times. The gene calls are TRBV30 and TRBJ2-7; perhaps TRBD2 as D (5 bases). V was trimmed by 5 bases and J by 1 base, leaving 18 bases between them. The CDR3 extends over 15 amino acids. Per germline, CDR1 GTSNPN and CDR2 SVGIG (reference sequence). The CDR3 loop is CAWAEGNGWSYEQYF. In nucleotides, the CDR3 is TGTGCCTGGGCCGAGGGAAATGGCTGGTCCTACGAGCAGTACTTC.

At least ten counts were recorded for this clonotype. The chain uses TRBV4-1 and TRBJ2-7, with D uncertain. This CDR3 region has 15 residues. Trimming left V 0 bases short and J 5 bases short, with 14 bases between. Germline CDR1 is MGHRA and CDR2 is YSYEKL. The CDR3 region is CASSQEGSLYNEQYF. CDR3 sequence (DNA): TGCGCCAGCAGCCAAGAAGGGTCCCTATACAACGAGCAGTACTTC.

As concerns this clonotype: A much larger clone differs by one base, so this may be a read error. The V call is TRBV20-1, the J call TRBJ1-5, with a tentative D call TRBD1 (5 bases). The CDR3 has 12 residues. CDR1 DFQATT and CDR2 SNEGSKA come from the germline V gene (reference sequence). CDR3 DNA sequence: TGCAGTGCTGGAGAGGGGAATCAGCCCCAGCATTTT. Amino acid sequence: CSAGEGNQPQHF.

Note on this clonotype: This may come from a read error, since a much larger clone is one base off. The rearrangement joins TRBV6-1 to TRBJ2-3, with no clear D. The CDR3 length is 13 residues. Per germline, CDR1 MNHNS and CDR2 SASEGT. The CDR3 DNA reads as TGTACCAGCAGTGACCCGAGCACAGATACGCAGTATTTT. Residues: CTSSDPSTDTQYF.

This clonotype was seen many times. This chain uses TRBV5-1 with TRBJ2-5; no clear D. V was trimmed by 0 bases and J by 1 base, leaving 10 bases between them. The CDR3 is made up of 15 amino acids. Germline-derived CDR1 and CDR2 are SGHRS and YFSETQ. CDR3 residues: CASSLGQPPQETQYF. In DNA form, the CDR3 reads TGCGCCAGCAGCTTGGGCCAGCCTCCCCAAGAGACCCAGTACTTC.

This clonotype was detected many times. The gene calls are TRBV6-1 and TRBJ2-7; D gene unclear. The V end was cut by 2 bases, the J end by 2 bases, with 7 bases between. The CDR3 length is 13 residues. Germline CDR1 and CDR2: MNHNS and SASEGT. The CDR3 DNA reads as TGTGCCAGCAGTGAAATACAGCCCTACGAGCAGTACTTC. Amino acids: CASSEIQPYEQYF.

This clonotype was recorded many times. The rearrangement joins TRBV6-5 to TRBJ2-7, with D maybe TRBD1 (6 bases). The CDR3 covers 14 residues. Germline V CDR1 and CDR2: MNHEY, SVGAGI. The V end lost 7 bases, the J end lost 4 bases, and 17 bases lay between the germline ends. Written as DNA, the CDR3 is TGTGCCAGCAAGCCTCGGGACAAGACTTACGAGCAGTACTTC. Residues: CASKPRDKTYEQYF.

This chain joins TRBV7-6 and TRBJ2-5; D is unclear. CDR1 and CDR2 from the germline V gene are SGHVS and FNYEAQ. The CDR3 loop spans 15 amino acids. Trimming cost V 5 bases and J 5 bases, with 18 bases left between them. The CDR3 coding sequence is TGTGCCAGCAGCCACAGCCCCACCCCCGGGGAGACCCAGTACTTC. Encoded protein: CASSHSPTPGETQYF.

This clonotype was seen ten or more times. The V call is TRBV20-1, the J call TRBJ1-5; D not resolved. V lost 3 bases and J 7 bases, leaving 13 bases between the germline ends. CDR1 and CDR2 (germline): DFQATT, SNEGSKA (reference sequence). The CDR3 sequence is 13 residues long. Written as DNA, the CDR3 is TGCAGTGCTAGTGGCAGGTTGAACCAGCCCCAGCATTTT. This codes for CSASGRLNQPQHF.

This clonotype was seen many times. The chain joins TRBV6-1 to TRBJ2-7; D gene ambiguous. In germline, CDR1 is MNHNS, CDR2 SASEGT. V was shortened by 8 bases and J by 2 bases, with 16 bases between the two germline ends. This CDR3 contains 14 residues. The CDR3 DNA sequence: TGTGCCAGCCATGCAGACCCTGCTCCCTACGAGCAGTACTTC. Its translation: CASHADPAPYEQYF.

About this clonotype: This may be a read error: a much more frequent sequence differs by one nucleotide. The chain carries TRBV18 and TRBJ2-7, with D unresolved. CDR1 is KGHSH, CDR2 LQKENI, per germline. CDR3 length: 13 residues. Trimming removed 4 bases from V and 2 bases from J, with 9 bases in between. The CDR3 is CASSQAPTYEQYF. CDR3 in DNA: TGTGCCAGCTCACAGGCTCCCACCTACGAGCAGTACTTC.

This chain uses TRBV30 with TRBJ2-2; TRBD1 might be the D (5 bases). The CDR3 is 15 amino acids. Trimming cost V 0 bases and J 0 bases, with 8 bases left between them. Germline assignment: CDR1 GTSNPN and CDR2 SVGIG (reference sequence). The CDR3 reads CAWSVGHANTGELFF. The DNA for the CDR3 is TGTGCCTGGAGTGTGGGGCACGCGAACACCGGGGAGCTGTTTTTT.

The rearrangement links TRBV28 to TRBJ2-3; TRBD1 matches at 7 bases. With the DNA end fitting TRBJ1-5 better, the J assignment may be wrong. The CDR3 consists of 18 residues. CDR1 and CDR2 from the germline V gene are MDHEN and SYDVKM. The CDR3 DNA reads as TGTGCCAGCAGCACTTTGACAGGGACCTTTGTCGGACCAGATACGCAGCATTTT. This translates into CASSTLTGTFVGPDTQHF.

For this clonotype: The CDR3 end shows no conserved phenylalanine or tryptophan, and so a read error is likely. The V gene is TRBV7-2, the J gene TRBJ2-7; TRBD1 agrees at 7 bases. In germline, CDR1 is SGHTA, CDR2 FQGNSA. The CDR3 is 15 amino acids. V gave up 7 bases and J gave up 4 bases; unmatched junction bases: 13. CDR3 in amino acids: CASTLPGQSVYEQYS. The DNA for the CDR3 is TGTGCCAGCACCCTACCGGGACAGTCGGTTTACGAGCAGTACTCC.

This clonotype was seen ten or more times. This chain joins TRBV2 and TRBJ2-2; D may match TRBD1 or TRBD2 (5 bases each). Germline-derived CDR1 and CDR2 are SNHLY and FYNNEI. V lost 5 bases, J lost 1 base, and 11 bases lay in between. This CDR3 spans 15 amino acids. The CDR3 DNA reads TGTGCCAGCAGTAAGACTACAGGGAACACCGGGGAGCTGTTTTTT. Its translation: CASSKTTGNTGELFF.

Ten or more counts support this clonotype. The rearrangement joins TRBV24-1 to TRBJ2-3; D is unclear. The CDR3 is 14 amino acids. V lost 0 bases and J lost 1, with 4 bases in between. Germline-derived CDR1 and CDR2 are KGHDR and SFDVKD. The CDR3 sequence is CATSDLGGTDTQYF. CDR3 sequence (DNA): TGTGCCACCAGTGATTTGGGCGGCACAGATACGCAGTATTTT.

This clonotype was recorded at least ten times. The chain has TRBV20-1 and TRBJ1-2; 7 bases match TRBD1. V lost 2 bases to trimming and J lost 8 bases; unmatched junction nucleotides: 11. Germline V CDR1 and CDR2: DFQATT, SNEGSKA (reference sequence). The CDR3 consists of 14 residues. The CDR3 loop reads CSARRMEGAGGYTF. Written as DNA, the CDR3 is TGCAGTGCTAGACGAATGGAGGGGGCAGGAGGCTACACCTTC.

Ten or more counts support this clonotype. The chain couples TRBV19 to TRBJ2-1; no reliable D call. Germline CDR1 and CDR2: LNHDA and SQIVND (reference sequence). The CDR3 runs 15 residues. Trimming shortened V by 5 bases and J by 1 base, and 12 bases separated the two germline ends. The CDR3 DNA reads TGTGCCAGTAGTCGCCGACACCGATCCTACAATGAGCAGTTCTTC. Protein sequence: CASSRRHRSYNEQFF.

Regarding this clonotype: A clone one base away is much larger, so this may be a read error. V usage is TRBV12-3 or TRBV12-4 and J usage is TRBJ2-2; D gene uncertain. The CDR3 has 14 amino acids. Trimming stripped 4 bases from V and 6 bases from J, with 12 bases between. The CDR3 sequence: CASSWSNRPGELFF. The CDR3 DNA is TGTGCCAGCAGTTGGTCGAATCGGCCCGGGGAGCTGTTTTTT.

In the case of this clonotype: No conserved phenylalanine or tryptophan ends this CDR3, so it is likely a read error. The chain recombines TRBV10-3 with TRBJ1-2; 7 nucleotides match TRBD1. The CDR3 is 16 amino acids. J lost 3 bases, V lost 0 bases, and 7 bases had no gene match. Germline CDR1 and CDR2: ENHRY and SYGVKD. The CDR3 DNA follows: TGTGCCATCAGTGAGTCGTTGGCAGGGGGGGACTATGGCTACACCCTC. Translation: CAISESLAGGDYGYTL.

This clonotype has at least ten counts. The rearrangement uses TRBV10-2 and TRBJ1-3; D remains ambiguous. V lost 0 bases and J lost 0, with 6 bases in between. Germline-derived CDR1 and CDR2 are WSHSY and SAAADI. CDR3 length: 15 residues. CDR3 sequence (DNA): TGCGCCAGCAGTGAGTCTCCGATCTCTGGAAACACCATATATTTT. It specifies CASSESPISGNTIYF.

This clonotype came up many times. The J gene is TRBJ1-5, the V gene TRBV2; 9 bases are a match to TRBD1. Germline V gene lookup returns CDR1 SNHLY and CDR2 FYNNEI. V trimming: 6 bases; J trimming: 2 bases; junction bases outside the gene matches: 8. The CDR3 extends over 16 amino acids. This CDR3 is CASSETGGLGNQPQHF. CDR3 nucleotides: TGTGCCAGCAGCGAGACAGGGGGACTTGGCAATCAGCCCCAGCATTTT.

In this sample, this clonotype turned up many times. The V and J genes are TRBV11-2 and TRBJ2-5; tentative D call: TRBD1 (6 bases). CDR3 length: 16 amino acids. V was cut by 2 bases and J by 0 bases, with 13 bases left in between. The germline V gene has CDR1 SGHAT and CDR2 FQNNGV. The CDR3 DNA reads TGTGCCAGCAGCTTACGGCTGGGGGCAGACCAAGAGACCCAGTACTTC. Translating gives CASSLRLGADQETQYF.

This clonotype was seen ten or more times. The rearrangement uses TRBV5-1 and TRBJ2-5, with 15 bases lining up with TRBD2. Germline V CDR1 and CDR2: SGHRS, YFSETQ. This CDR3 has 18 amino acids. J was trimmed by 2 bases and V by 2 bases; bases with no gene match: 7. Written as DNA, the CDR3 is TGCGCCAGCAGCTTATCGGGACTAGCGGGAGGAGGGCAAGAGACCCAGTACTTC. It codes for CASSLSGLAGGGQETQYF.